Each of the 22 T cell receptor beta chains below was sequenced from the same sample in a study of glioma-infiltrating T cells (dated by TCRdb to between 2015 and 2016). Data came from an Illumina MiSeq. The iRepertoire nested amplicon-rescue multiplex PCR (arm-PCR) platform was used to amplify TCR alpha and beta CDR3 regions from RNA. The raw public reads went through TCRdb reprocessing: fastp at Q25, MiXCR clone calling, in-frame beta chains kept. When rows share a CDR3 protein, they turn into one entry using the most common DNA and genes. Counted in this sample were a few hundred thousand distinct CDR3 sequences; about two fifths of them appeared once. The leading ten clones occupy 12% of the sample. The material sequenced was glioma tissue, nonneoplastic brain tissue, or PBMCs (not recorded which). The source of these receptors is a human donor with low-grade glioma or glioblastoma, undergoing nonglioma brain surgery, or in good health (not recorded which).

This chain links TRBV6-6 with TRBJ2-5, with a weak D call TRBD1 (5 bases). Germline V lookup: CDR1 MNHNY, CDR2 SVGAGI (reference sequence). The CDR3 loop spans 14 amino acids. Trimming left V 7 bases short and J 7 bases short, with 19 bases between. The chain's CDR3 is CASIGQGKFGTQYF. The DNA of the CDR3 is TGTGCCAGCATCGGGCAGGGCAAGTTCGGGACCCAGTACTTC.

This clonotype was counted ten times or more. CDR3 sequence reads: CATSREGTQYF. CDR3 in DNA: TGTGCCACCAGCAGAGAGGGGACGCAGTACTTC. The chain links TRBV15 to TRBJ2-7; D is tentatively TRBD1 or TRBD2 (5 bases each). With 0 bases removed from V and 9 bases from J, the gap between germline ends came to 6 bases. Germline CDR1 is LNHNV and CDR2 is YYDKDF (reference sequence). There are 11 residues in the CDR3.

This clonotype was counted at least ten times. This chain connects TRBV6-1 to TRBJ2-3, with 9 positions matching TRBD2. V lost 5 bases, J lost 3 bases, and 6 bases stayed unmatched. Germline values: CDR1 MNHNS, CDR2 SASEGT. This CDR3 spans 15 amino acids. CDR3 protein: CASSFSGRRTDTQYF. The CDR3 bases are TGTGCCAGCAGTTTTAGCGGGAGAAGGACAGATACGCAGTATTTT.

This clonotype was counted ten times or more. V usage is TRBV7-3 and J usage is TRBJ2-5; perhaps TRBD1 as D (5 bases). CDR1 is SGHTA, CDR2 FQGTGA, per germline. The V gene lost 6 bases and the J gene lost 5 bases, with 13 bases spanning the gap. The CDR3 sequence is 13 residues long. CDR3 DNA sequence: TGTGCCAGCAGTTTTGGGCAGGGCGAGACCCAGTACTTC. Its translation is CASSFGQGETQYF.

The chain is built from TRBV6-5 and TRBJ2-1; 10 bases map to TRBD2. With 6 bases clipped from V and 7 bases from J, the junction kept 12 bases outside the gene matches. The CDR3 totals 16 residues. In germline, CDR1 is MNHEY, CDR2 SVGAGI. CDR3 nucleotide sequence: TGTGCCAGCAGGAAGACCCTAGCGGGAGCGGGTAATGAGCAGTTCTTC. Amino acid sequence: CASRKTLAGAGNEQFF.

This sequence joins TRBV10-1 and TRBJ1-2, with no clear D. The CDR3 is 8 amino acids. Looked up from germline, CDR1 is WNHNN and CDR2 is SYGVQD (reference sequence). V lost 10 bases to trimming and J lost 8 bases, with 5 bases between them. CDR3: CATSGYTF. In DNA form, the CDR3 reads TGCGCCACGTCGGGCTACACCTTC.

This clonotype was counted ten times or more. The chain is built from TRBV15 and TRBJ2-7; D assignment may be TRBD1 or TRBD2 (5 bases each). Germline V gene lookup returns CDR1 LNHNV and CDR2 YYDKDF (reference sequence). The CDR3 has 14 amino acids. The V gene lost 0 bases and the J gene lost 6 bases, with 12 bases spanning the gap. The CDR3 reads CATSRDPQGAEQYF. The CDR3 DNA is TGTGCCACCAGCAGAGATCCCCAGGGAGCCGAGCAGTACTTC. The complete variable domain, with remaining parts taken from reference TRBV15 and TRBJ2-7, reads DAMVIQNPRYQVTQFGKPVTLSCSQTLNHNVMYWYQQKSSQAPKLLFHYYDKDFNNEADTPDNFQSRRPNTSFCFLDIRSPGLGDTAMYLCATSRDPQGAEQYFGPGTRLTVT.

This clonotype was observed at least ten times. V usage is TRBV4-2 and J usage is TRBJ2-1, with TRBD2 matching 7 bases. The V segment lost 4 bases and the J segment 0 bases; nucleotides outside the gene matches: 0. CDR1 and CDR2 (germline): LGHNA, YNFKEQ. The CDR3 has 14 residues. The CDR3 loop reads CASSREGSYNEQFF. CDR3 bases: TGTGCCAGCAGCCGGGAGGGCTCCTACAATGAGCAGTTCTTC.

A note on this clonotype: This may arise from a read error, as a much more abundant clone is one base away. The chain recombines TRBV28 with TRBJ1-5; D unclear. Germline CDR1 reads MDHEN; CDR2 reads SYDVKM. The CDR3 spans 17 residues. The CDR3, as DNA: TGTGCCAGCAGTCCAAATCGCCCCGTGACCCTCAATCAGCCCCAGCGTTTT. Residues: CASSPNRPVTLNQPQRF.

V and J are TRBV5-4 and TRBJ2-3; 12 nucleotides line up with TRBD2. Germline V CDR1 and CDR2: SGHNT, YYREEE (reference sequence). This CDR3 is built from 18 residues. After removal of 4 bases from V and 4 bases from J, the junction contained 13 bases not matched to a gene. CDR3 sequence (DNA): TGTGCCAGCAGCCTCCAGGGGCTAGCGGGAGGGCCCGCAGATACGCAGTATTTT. It yields the protein CASSLQGLAGGPADTQYF. The whole variable domain, remainder taken from reference TRBV5-4 and TRBJ2-3, is ETGVTQSPTHLIKTRGQQVTLRCSSQSGHNTVSWYQQALGQGPQFIFQYYREEENGRGNFPPRFSGLQFPNYSSELNVNALELDDSALYLCASSLQGLAGGPADTQYFGPGTRLTVL.

V is TRBV28 and J is TRBJ1-1; tentatively, D is TRBD1 (5 bases). The V end lost 3 bases, the J end lost 0 bases, and 17 bases lay between the germline ends. In germline, CDR1 is MDHEN, CDR2 SYDVKM. The CDR3 covers 17 residues. The CDR3 region has the DNA TGTGCCAGCAGTTTGGTCGAAGGGGATCTCGTGAACACTGAAGCTTTCTTT. Its protein is CASSLVEGDLVNTEAFF.

This rearrangement joins TRBV6-2 or TRBV6-3 to TRBJ2-5, with D unresolved. The CDR3 contains 12 residues. Germline CDR1 MNHEY, CDR2 SVGEGT. V was clipped by 2 bases and J by 4 bases, with 5 bases between them. This CDR3 reads CASSYGPETQYF. In DNA, the CDR3 is TGTGCCAGCAGTTACGGCCCAGAGACCCAGTACTTC.

This clonotype was recorded many times. This rearrangement joins TRBV6-1 to TRBJ1-2; possibly TRBD1 for D (5 bases). This CDR3 is built from 14 residues. V lost 0 bases and J 5 bases, leaving 10 bases between the germline ends. Germline V CDR1 and CDR2: MNHNS, SASEGT. CDR3 residues: CASSEALGPYGYTF. The CDR3 DNA reads TGTGCCAGCAGTGAAGCGCTGGGGCCGTATGGCTACACCTTC.

V gene TRBV3-1 combines with J gene TRBJ1-5, with 9 positions matching TRBD1. V lost 5 bases to trimming and J lost 7 bases; unmatched junction nucleotides: 6. Per germline, CDR1 LGHDT and CDR2 YNNKEL (reference sequence). The CDR3 contains 14 residues. CDR3 in DNA: TGTGCCAGCAGCAGAACAGGGGGCACACAGCCCCAGCATTTT. Its translation: CASSRTGGTQPQHF.

The table lists this clonotype with many counts. The chain employs TRBV20-1 and TRBJ1-2; 8 bases are shared with TRBD1. Germline V lookup: CDR1 DFQATT, CDR2 SNEGSKA (reference sequence). V was clipped by 6 bases and J by 2 bases; unmatched bases: 11. CDR3 length equals 15 residues. In DNA form, the CDR3 reads TGCAGTGCACCAGGGGGCATTTACGGAAACTATGGCTACACCTTC. It translates to CSAPGGIYGNYGYTF.

Only one count was recorded for this clonotype. Mismatch with germline at one junction end may stem from a read error. V is TRBV7-3 and J is TRBJ1-5; D is possibly TRBD1 (6 bases). The length of the CDR3 is 14 residues. Per germline, CDR1 SGHTA and CDR2 FQGTGA. CDR3 in DNA: TGCGCCAGCAGCCACAGGGTTGGCAATCAGCCCCGGCATTTT. This encodes CASSHRVGNQPRHF.

On this clonotype: A clone one base away is much larger, so this may be a read error. The CDR3 region has the DNA TGCAGGGCGGTTGGACTAGCGGGAGTCCGTGAGACCCAGTACTTC. It translates to CRAVGLAGVRETQYF. The rearrangement uses TRBV20-1 and TRBJ2-5; 13 bases are shared with TRBD2. Germline CDR1 is DFQATT and CDR2 is SNEGSKA (reference sequence). The CDR3 runs 15 residues.

This clonotype was observed many times. The chain is built from TRBV6-2 or TRBV6-3 and TRBJ1-1; D perhaps matches TRBD1 (5 bases). Between the trimmed V and J ends, which lost 4 bases and 5 bases, there was a span of 23 bases. This CDR3 is 17 amino acids long. Germline values: CDR1 MNHEY, CDR2 SVGEGT. The CDR3 region is CASSSLLGARARTEAFF. CDR3 sequence (DNA): TGTGCCAGCAGTTCCCTGCTAGGGGCGAGGGCTAGGACTGAAGCTTTCTTT.

This chain connects TRBV27 to TRBJ2-1; D possibly matches TRBD1 or TRBD2 (5 bases each). The CDR3 extends over 13 amino acids. Trimming left V 5 bases short and J 11 bases short, with 16 bases between. The germline V gene has CDR1 MNHEY and CDR2 SMNVEV (reference sequence). The CDR3 DNA reads TGTGCCAGCAGTCGGGACCCAAGGAATAAGCAGTTCTTC. This encodes CASSRDPRNKQFF.

Turning to this clonotype: A much more abundant neighbour one base away suggests this may be a read error. The chain has TRBV27 and TRBJ1-3, with TRBD1 matching 8 bases. This CDR3 region has 15 residues. Germline CDR1 reads MNHEY; CDR2 reads SMNVEV (reference sequence). The CDR3 DNA follows: TGTGCCAACAGTTTAACAGGGGGGCACGGAAACACCATATATTTT. Protein product: CANSLTGGHGNTIYF.

This chain's CDR3 is CSVESPGQGTGQYF. The CDR3 bases are TGCAGCGTTGAATCCCCGGGACAGGGCACGGGGCAGTACTTC. The chain is built from TRBV29-1 and TRBJ2-7; 9 bases are a match to TRBD1. This CDR3 has 14 amino acids. Losses at the gene ends were 2 bases for V and 9 bases for J; bases not matched to a gene: 11. CDR1 is SQVTM, CDR2 ANQGSEA, per germline.

In this sample, this clonotype turned up many times. One junction end does not reproduce the germline sequence, and a read error may be involved. This rearrangement joins TRBV7-2 to TRBJ2-3; D is possibly TRBD2 (5 bases). The CDR3 has 15 residues. Germline values: CDR1 SGHTA, CDR2 FQGNSA. The CDR3: CASSLANGGTDTQYF. CDR3 bases: TGTGCCAGCAGCCTAGCCAACGGAGGCACAGATACGCAGTATTTT.